This T cell receptor beta chain was obtained from a study of cytomegalovirus exposure and HLA in healthy donors. Primers: 60 Vbeta forward and 13 Jbeta reverse. Using immunoSEQ multiplex PCR, the repertoire was profiled, and TCRdb retains in-frame clones only, with some absent. The sample carries approximately 180,000 clones, 75% to 85% recorded once. The CDR3 length is 13 residues. The sample taken for sequencing was PBMCs. V gene TRBV21-1 combines with J gene TRBJ1-1; the table calls TRBD1, which could not be checked here. TRBV21-1 is flagged as a pseudogene. The origin of this receptor is a woman aged 50 to 65 in good health and CMV-seropositive. DNA of the CDR3: TGTGCCAGCAGCAACGACAGGAGGACTGAAGCTTTCTTT. This encodes CASSNDRRTEAFF.